The rows below give T cell receptor beta chains drawn from one sample of a study of CD8 T cells in ankylosing spondylitis. A single record per CDR3 protein comes from TCRdb applying MiXCR to the 5' RACE reads. The sample holds about 440,000 distinct CDR3 sequences, over 15% seen once. The source material was blood, either unsorted or a sorted T cell fraction (not recorded which). All receptors come from a male donor with ankylosing spondylitis. Each CDR3 is given without its conserved first and last residue. The order of the fields is J gene, V gene, CDR3 protein.

TRBJ2-7 | TRBV15 | ATSLGLAGAYEQY
TRBJ2-5 | TRBV28 | ASSSAGQGRETQY
TRBJ2-5 | TRBV7-4 | ASSLCILAGELETQY
TRBJ2-6 | TRBV4-2 | ASSLADRAGANVLT
TRBJ1-5 | TRBV6-2/TRBV6-3 | ASSTNRGNQPQH
TRBJ2-2 | TRBV15 | ATSSLAGNTGELF
TRBJ1-5 | TRBV15 | ATSRDLGGNRNQPQH
TRBJ2-3 | TRBV2 | ASSDPSGSTDTQY
TRBJ1-5 | TRBV4-3 | ASSQQVRNQPQH
TRBJ2-7 | TRBV20-1 | SATRNSYEQY
TRBJ2-3 | TRBV29-1 | SGRTGPLTDTQY
TRBJ1-1 | TRBV20-1 | GHYRVPEAF
TRBJ2-1 | TRBV20-1 | SARVVSGSSYNEQF
TRBJ2-1 | TRBV11-2 | ASSLDQRRHNEQF
TRBJ2-1 | TRBV9 | ASSVVGGRGLYEQF
TRBJ2-7 | TRBV5-1 | ASSLVVGTISYEQY
TRBJ2-5 | TRBV20-1 | SAFLDRQETQY
TRBJ2-2 | TRBV12-3/TRBV12-4 | ASSPRTSGSTGELF
TRBJ2-5 | TRBV6-2/TRBV6-3 | ASRHLRGTGVETQY
TRBJ2-5 | TRBV4-1 | ASSQEGGYQETQY
TRBJ2-7 | TRBV28 | ASSKNNGQY
TRBJ2-7 | TRBV4-2 | ASSQDTAEQY
TRBJ2-7 | TRBV2 | ASRGQLTYEQY
TRBJ2-6 | TRBV4-1 | ASSQDWIRTGANVLT
TRBJ2-4 | TRBV15 | ATSRAGSGTKNIQY
TRBJ2-1 | TRBV4-1 | ASSLHTTSGVYNEQF
TRBJ1-6 | TRBV7-9 | ASSLGGLSTLH
TRBJ2-3 | TRBV18 | ASSPGSRGDTQY
TRBJ1-5 | TRBV7-9 | ASSLGPGFNQPQH
TRBJ2-7 | TRBV18 | ASSPSGVAYEQY
TRBJ2-7 | TRBV5-1 | ASSLISGDEQY
TRBJ2-7 | TRBV5-1 | ASRLSGTIYEQY
TRBJ2-1 | TRBV5-1 | ASSFPERPSSYNEQF
TRBJ2-1 | TRBV5-1 | ASSVDMSSYNEQF
TRBJ2-2 | TRBV25-1 | ASSDPRGFAGELF
TRBJ2-7 | TRBV20-1 | SATNRDREDYEQY
TRBJ2-4 | TRBV30 | AWSEDRGSKNIQY
TRBJ1-3 | TRBV5-1 | ASSKDSSGNTIY
TRBJ2-1 | TRBV24-1 | ATASQGNSYNEQF
TRBJ2-7 | TRBV6-1 | ASLKLAGGSYEQY
TRBJ2-1 | TRBV28 | ASSRGQTKQF
TRBJ1-2 | TRBV6-1 | ASSEALNPWTGSDGYT
TRBJ2-7 | TRBV6-2/TRBV6-3 | ASGEQGLPGNEQY
TRBJ2-2 | TRBV7-3 | ASSAISTGELF
TRBJ2-1 | TRBV7-8 | ASSSSGSGNEQF
TRBJ2-1 | TRBV7-2 | ASSGGLVGSYNEQF
TRBJ1-2 | TRBV28 | ASSLTSAGNYGYT